This TCR beta chain comes out of a study of T cell responses to AZD1222 COVID-19 vaccine. In the study overall: Doses given second, at about 4 or about 12 weeks, were pooled.

Germline assignment: CDR1 SGHVS and CDR2 FQNEAQ. The CDR3 runs to 16 residues. Trimming removed 1 base at V and 7 bases at J, with 19 bases between. Findings and limits, study-wide: The CD4 TCRs associated with vaccination extended across spike and predominated at 160-218 and 743-854. Clonal diversity may have been underestimated in mostly white British donors. Within unmutated variant regions lay the reported targets of nearly half of spike-specific TCRs.

Clones were sequenced by immunoSEQ multiplex PCR, and TCRdb holds only the in-frame ones, with some missing. Of tens of thousands of clones detected, around 81% appear once; the ten largest clones hold approximately 3.6%. As for this clone: Its antigen is undetermined.

Specimen: peripheral blood, collected on day 0 of AZD1222 vaccination. The chain uses TRBV7-8 and TRBJ2-5; weak D call: TRBD2 (5 bases). The TCR comes from an adult in good health. The CDR3 protein is CASSLDRLPTSGTQYF. The CDR3 bases are TGTGCCAGCAGCTTAGATCGACTCCCGACGAGCGGGACCCAGTACTTC.